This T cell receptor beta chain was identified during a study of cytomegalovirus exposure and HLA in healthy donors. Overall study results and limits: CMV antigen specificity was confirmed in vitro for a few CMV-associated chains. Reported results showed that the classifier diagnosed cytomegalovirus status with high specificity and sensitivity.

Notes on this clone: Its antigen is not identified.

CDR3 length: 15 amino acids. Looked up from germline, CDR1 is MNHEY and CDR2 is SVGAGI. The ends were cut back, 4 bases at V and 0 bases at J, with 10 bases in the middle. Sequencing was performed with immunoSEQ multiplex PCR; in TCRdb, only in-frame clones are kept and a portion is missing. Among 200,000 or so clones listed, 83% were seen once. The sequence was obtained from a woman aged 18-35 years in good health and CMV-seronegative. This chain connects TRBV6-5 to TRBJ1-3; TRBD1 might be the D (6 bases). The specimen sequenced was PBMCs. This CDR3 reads CASSSGQNSGNTIYF. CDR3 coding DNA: TGTGCCAGCAGTTCAGGACAGAACTCTGGAAACACCATATATTTT.